This T cell receptor beta chain came from a study of CD8 T cells in ankylosing spondylitis. Quantitative barcoded 5'-RACE was used to prepare TCR beta libraries. Using its own MiXCR run on the 5' RACE reads, TCRdb lists one record per CDR3 protein. The repertoire has about 840,000 distinct CDR3 sequences, about 12% of them found once; the top ten carry more than 0.5%. V dropped 4 bases and J dropped 5; count of bases not matched to a gene: 1. The CDR3 has 12 residues. The V gene's germline CDR1 is MNHNS and CDR2 SASEGT. Study-wide findings and caveats: A TCR beta motif of 7 or 8 highly homologous variants appeared characteristic of ankylosing spondylitis blood.

Turning to this clonotype: Its target is unknown.

Specimen: blood, either unsorted or a sorted T cell fraction (not recorded which). The chain is built from TRBV6-1 and TRBJ2-7, with 8 bases fitting TRBD1. The clonotype was recovered from a male donor with ankylosing spondylitis. CDR3 region: CASSADRDEQYF. The CDR3 nucleotides are TGTGCCAGCAGTGCGGACAGGGACGAGCAGTACTTC.